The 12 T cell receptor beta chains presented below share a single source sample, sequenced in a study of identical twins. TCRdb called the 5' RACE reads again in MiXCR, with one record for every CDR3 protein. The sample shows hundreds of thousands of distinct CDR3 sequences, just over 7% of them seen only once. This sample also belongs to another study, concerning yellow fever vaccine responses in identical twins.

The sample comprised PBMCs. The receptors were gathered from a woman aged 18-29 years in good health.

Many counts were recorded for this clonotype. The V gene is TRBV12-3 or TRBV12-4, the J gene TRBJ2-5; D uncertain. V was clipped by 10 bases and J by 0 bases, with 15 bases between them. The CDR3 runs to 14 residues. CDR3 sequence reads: CAILPGQDQETQYF. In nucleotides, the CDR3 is TGTGCCATCCTCCCCGGGCAGGACCAAGAGACCCAGTACTTC.

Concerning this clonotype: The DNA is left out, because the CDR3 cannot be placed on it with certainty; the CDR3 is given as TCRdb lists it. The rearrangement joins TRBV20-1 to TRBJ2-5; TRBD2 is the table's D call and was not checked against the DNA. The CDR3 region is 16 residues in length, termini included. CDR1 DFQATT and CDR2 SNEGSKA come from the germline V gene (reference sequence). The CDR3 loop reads CSARHRDYGFLETQYF.

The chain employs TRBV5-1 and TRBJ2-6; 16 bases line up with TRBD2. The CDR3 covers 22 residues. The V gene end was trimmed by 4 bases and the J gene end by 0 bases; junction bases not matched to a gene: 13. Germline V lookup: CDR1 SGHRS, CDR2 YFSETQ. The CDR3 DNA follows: TGCGCCAGCAGCCAGCCGGGACTAGCGGGGGGGCCGGATTTCTCTGGGGCCAACGTCCTGACTTTC. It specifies CASSQPGLAGGPDFSGANVLTF.

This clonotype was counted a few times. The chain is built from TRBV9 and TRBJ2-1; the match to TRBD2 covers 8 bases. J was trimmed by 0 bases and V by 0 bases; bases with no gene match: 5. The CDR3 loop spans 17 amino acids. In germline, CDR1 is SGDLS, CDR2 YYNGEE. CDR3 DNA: TGTGCCAGCAGCGTAGCGGGAGGGCTGAGCTCCTACAATGAGCAGTTCTTC. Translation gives CASSVAGGLSSYNEQFF.

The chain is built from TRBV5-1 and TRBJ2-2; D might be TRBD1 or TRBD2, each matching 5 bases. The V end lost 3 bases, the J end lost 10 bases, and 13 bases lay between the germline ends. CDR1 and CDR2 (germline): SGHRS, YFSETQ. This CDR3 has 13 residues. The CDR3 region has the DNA TGCGCCAGCAGCTCCGGGACGGAGCTGGAGCTGTTTTTT. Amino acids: CASSSGTELELFF.

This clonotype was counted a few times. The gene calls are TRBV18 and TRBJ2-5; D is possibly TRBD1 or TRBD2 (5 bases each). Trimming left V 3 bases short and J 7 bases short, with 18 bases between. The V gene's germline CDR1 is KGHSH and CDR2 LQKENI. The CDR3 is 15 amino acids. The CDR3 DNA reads TGTGCCAGCTCACCGCCCTCCGGGACGGCGGGGACCCAGTACTTC. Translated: CASSPPSGTAGTQYF.

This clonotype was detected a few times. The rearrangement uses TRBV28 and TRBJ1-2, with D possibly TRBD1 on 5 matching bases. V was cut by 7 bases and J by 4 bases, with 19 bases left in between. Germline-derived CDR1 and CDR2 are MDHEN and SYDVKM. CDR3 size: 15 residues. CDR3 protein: CASIQVRDSPYGYTF. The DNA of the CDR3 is TGTGCCAGCATACAGGTCAGGGACTCACCCTATGGCTACACCTTC.

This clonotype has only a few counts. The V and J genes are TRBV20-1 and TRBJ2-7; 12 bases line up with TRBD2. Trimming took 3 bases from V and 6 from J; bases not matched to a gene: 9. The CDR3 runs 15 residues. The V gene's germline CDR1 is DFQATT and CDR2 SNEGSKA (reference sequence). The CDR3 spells CSASLWLAGGPEQYF. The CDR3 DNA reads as TGCAGTGCTAGTTTGTGGCTAGCGGGAGGGCCCGAGCAGTACTTC.

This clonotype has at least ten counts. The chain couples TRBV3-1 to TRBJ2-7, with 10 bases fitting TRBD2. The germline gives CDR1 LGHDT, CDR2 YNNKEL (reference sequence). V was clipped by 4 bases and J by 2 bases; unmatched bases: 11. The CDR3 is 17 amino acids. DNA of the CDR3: TGTGCCAGCAGCCGACTACATTCTAGCGGGAGCACCTACGAGCAGTACTTC. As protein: CASSRLHSSGSTYEQYF.

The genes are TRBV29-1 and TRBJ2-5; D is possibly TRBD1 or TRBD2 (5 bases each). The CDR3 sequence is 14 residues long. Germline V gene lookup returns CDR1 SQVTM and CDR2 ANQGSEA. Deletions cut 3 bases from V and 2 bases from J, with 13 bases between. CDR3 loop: CSVDGKGPQETQYF. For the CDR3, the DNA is TGCAGCGTTGATGGGAAGGGACCTCAAGAGACCCAGTACTTC.

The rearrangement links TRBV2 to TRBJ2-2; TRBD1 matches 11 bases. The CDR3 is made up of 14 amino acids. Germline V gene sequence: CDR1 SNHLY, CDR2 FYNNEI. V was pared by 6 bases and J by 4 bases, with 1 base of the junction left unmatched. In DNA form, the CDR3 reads TGTGCCAGCAGGGGACAGGGGGGCACCGGGGAGCTGTTTTTT. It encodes CASRGQGGTGELFF.

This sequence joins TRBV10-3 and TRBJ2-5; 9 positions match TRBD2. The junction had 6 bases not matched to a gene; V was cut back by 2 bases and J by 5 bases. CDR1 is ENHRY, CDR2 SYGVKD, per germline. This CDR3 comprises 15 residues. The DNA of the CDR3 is TGTGCCATCAGTGAGGTTAGCGGGAGTGTGGAGACCCAGTACTTC. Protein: CAISEVSGSVETQYF.